This T cell receptor (beta chain) was sequenced for a study of T-cell reconstitution after alpha-beta-depleted transplantation in children. The CDR3 runs 14 residues. V gave up 4 bases and J gave up 3 bases, with 13 bases separating them. Germline-derived CDR1 and CDR2 are SGHDN and FVKESK. Researchers prepared the TCRbeta library using unique molecular identifiers, the study reports. MiXCR, run by TCRdb on the PCR reads, gives a single entry per CDR3 protein. In the table there are 200,000 to 250,000 distinct CDR3 sequences, around 9.5% of which are singletons. The chain uses TRBV14 and TRBJ2-7, with no clear D. The source is a human donor who donated a stem cell graft to a child with acute lymphoblastic leukemia. The sample here was PBMCs from the stem cell graft donor, taken from the stem cell graft. As DNA, the CDR3 is TGTGCCAGCAGCCGCCGTACATGGAGCTACGAGCAGTACTTC. Residues: CASSRRTWSYEQYF.